These T cell receptor beta chains were read from a single sample in a study of CD8 T cells in Susac syndrome. One entry per CDR3 protein results from TCRdb running MiXCR on the immunoSEQ multiplex PCR reads. The sample gives hundreds of thousands of distinct CDR3 sequences, more than 80% of which show up once; about 0.12% is in the top ten. The specimen sequenced was CD8+ T cells from PBMCs. These receptors were collected from a human donor with multiple sclerosis. Each CDR3 is given with its conserved first and last residue. D genes are given only for firm matches. Not all rows give a size; the values are once, few, many and, for expanded clones, a class.

clone size | D gene | J gene | V gene | CDR3 protein | CDR3 DNA
NA | NA | TRBJ1-1 | TRBV19 | CASSMGLGTEAFF | TGTGCCAGTAGTATGGGTCTGGGGACTGAAGCTTTCTTT
few | TRBD1 | TRBJ2-7 | TRBV4-1 | CASSLPGQEEQYF | TGCGCCAGCAGCCTACCCGGACAGGAGGAGCAGTACTTC
NA | TRBD2 | TRBJ2-7 | TRBV28 | CASSTWTSGRMLSYEQYF | TGTGCCAGCAGCACCTGGACTAGCGGGAGGATGCTCTCCTACGAGCAGTACTTC
once | NA | TRBJ2-7 | TRBV14 | CASSTPVSGKQYF | TGTGCCAGCTCCACCCCCGTCTCTGGTAAGCAGTACTTC
NA | NA | TRBJ2-3 | TRBV4-1 | CASSQVLGPNTDTQYF | TGCGCCAGCAGCCAAGTGCTAGGACCGAACACAGATACGCAGTATTTT
NA | TRBD1 | TRBJ1-2 | TRBV29-1 | CSVDAGTGGDGYTF | TGCAGCGTTGACGCGGGGACAGGGGGCGATGGCTACACCTTC
few | TRBD1 | TRBJ2-7 | TRBV3-1 | CASSPSSGGSYEQYF | TGTGCCAGCAGCCCCTCGTCAGGGGGCAGCTACGAGCAGTACTTC
once | NA | TRBJ2-3 | TRBV9 | CASSSTSMRADTQYF | TGTGCCAGCAGCTCCACGTCTATGAGGGCAGATACGCAGTATTTT
once | TRBD1 | TRBJ2-7 | TRBV3-1 | CASSQDPGTVEQYF | TGTGCCAGCAGCCAAGACCCGGGGACAGTCGAGCAGTACTTC
NA | NA | TRBJ2-7 | TRBV5-5 | CASRSAPGTTGRYEQYF | TGTGCCAGCAGGTCGGCCCCTGGGACGACCGGTCGATACGAGCAGTACTTC
NA | NA | TRBJ2-2 | TRBV5-4 | CASSLEVVPNTGELFF | TGTGCCAGCAGCTTGGAGGTCGTACCGAACACCGGGGAGCTGTTTTTT
few | TRBD1 | TRBJ2-3 | TRBV29-1 | CSGQGASTDTQYF | TGCAGCGGCCAGGGGGCTAGCACAGATACGCAGTATTTT
once | NA | TRBJ2-5 | TRBV6-1 | CASSDASLRETQYF | TGTGCCAGCAGTGACGCCAGCTTACGGGAGACCCAGTACTTC
few | NA | TRBJ2-7 | TRBV7-9 | CASSLGDGAYEQYF | TGTGCCAGCAGCTTGGGGGACGGAGCCTACGAGCAGTACTTC
NA | NA | TRBJ2-2 | TRBV24-1 | CATSYGTSGELFF | TGTGCCACCAGTTACGGGACATCCGGGGAGCTGTTTTTT
NA | NA | TRBJ2-7 | TRBV4-1 | CASSQVSRYEQYF | TGCGCCAGCAGCCAAGTAAGTCGTTACGAGCAGTACTTC
NA | TRBD1 | TRBJ2-7 | TRBV6-1 | CAGTGTGGYEQYF | TGTGCCGGGACCGGGACAGGGGGATACGAGCAGTACTTC
NA | NA | TRBJ2-3 | TRBV5-6 | CASSLLTEPSSTDTQYF | TGTGCCAGCAGCTTGTTGACAGAACCCTCTAGCACAGATACGCAGTATTTT
NA | NA | TRBJ1-1 | TRBV4-1 | CASSPPYTMNTEAFF | TGCGCCAGCAGCCCACCCTACACCATGAACACTGAAGCTTTCTTT
NA | NA | TRBJ2-3 | TRBV3-1 | CASSQMTEGTDTQYF | TGTGCCAGCAGCCAAATGACAGAGGGTACAGATACGCAGTATTTT
NA | NA | TRBJ1-2 | TRBV30 | CAWDGGRSGYTF | TGTGCCTGGGACGGTGGGAGATCTGGCTACACCTTC
NA | TRBD2 | TRBJ2-1 | TRBV18 | CASSPWGLAVIPLSYNEQFF | TGTGCCAGCTCACCCTGGGGACTAGCGGTGATACCACTCTCCTACAATGAGCAGTTCTTC
once | NA | TRBJ2-7 | TRBV4-1 | CASSQGGVDEQYF | TGCGCCAGCAGCCAAGGGGGGGTAGACGAGCAGTACTTC
once | NA | TRBJ2-1 | TRBV27 | CASRSYIEQFF | TGTGCCAGCAGGAGTTATATTGAGCAGTTCTTC
NA | TRBD1 | TRBJ1-1 | TRBV4-1 | CASSQAGGATEAFF | TGCGCCAGCAGCCAAGCAGGGGGCGCGACTGAAGCTTTCTTT
NA | TRBD2 | TRBJ2-1 | TRBV7-9 | CASSLLAGGGDEQFF | TGTGCCAGCAGCTTACTAGCGGGAGGGGGGGATGAGCAGTTCTTC
NA | NA | TRBJ2-7 | TRBV11-2 | CASSSADPRRYF | TGTGCCAGCAGCTCCGCCGACCCCCGTCGGTACTTC
NA | TRBD1 | TRBJ1-1 | TRBV10-3 | CAISESNGQENTEAFF | TGTGCCATCAGTGAGTCTAATGGACAGGAGAACACTGAAGCTTTCTTT
NA | NA | TRBJ1-5 | TRBV7-9 | CASSLGLGGGQPQHF | TGTGCCAGCAGCTTGGGATTGGGGGGCGGTCAGCCCCAGCATTTT
NA | NA | TRBJ2-7 | TRBV10-2 | CASSPESQALAHYEQYF | TGCGCCAGCAGCCCCGAGTCTCAGGCCCTCGCCCACTACGAGCAGTACTTC
few | NA | TRBJ2-3 | TRBV12-3/TRBV12-4 | CASSLGGGTDTQYF | TGTGCCAGCAGTTTAGGGGGGGGCACAGATACGCAGTATTTT
NA | NA | TRBJ2-7 | TRBV14 | CASSQTAYEQYF | TGTGCCAGCAGCCAGACAGCCTACGAGCAGTACTTC
NA | TRBD2 | TRBJ2-7 | TRBV30 | CAWSVGLAEISYEQYF | TGTGCCTGGAGTGTGGGACTAGCGGAGATCTCCTACGAGCAGTACTTC
NA | TRBD1 | TRBJ1-1 | TRBV6-5 | CASSYGPGQGDPEAFF | TGTGCCAGCAGTTATGGACCGGGACAGGGGGACCCTGAAGCTTTCTTT
few | TRBD1 | TRBJ2-1 | TRBV7-8 | CASSLRDRGGLNEQFF | TGTGCCAGCAGCTTAAGGGACAGGGGTGGCTTAAATGAGCAGTTCTTC
few | NA | TRBJ1-1 | TRBV19 | CASSKGGTEAFF | TGTGCCAGTAGTAAGGGAGGCACTGAAGCTTTCTTT
NA | TRBD2 | TRBJ2-7 | TRBV3-1 | CASSQDRGRELYEQYF | TGTGCCAGCAGCCAAGATCGCGGGCGGGAGCTGTACGAGCAGTACTTC
NA | NA | TRBJ1-1 | TRBV29-1 | CSVEGAGGTEAFF | TGCAGCGTTGAAGGCGCGGGGGGCACTGAAGCTTTCTTT
NA | TRBD1 | TRBJ2-2 | TRBV27 | CASRAGTGGTGELFF | TGTGCCAGCAGGGCCGGGACAGGGGGCACCGGGGAGCTGTTTTTT
NA | TRBD1 | TRBJ1-1 | TRBV20-1 | CSARDHLAGGSRTEAFF | TGCAGTGCTAGAGATCACTTGGCAGGGGGCTCACGAACTGAAGCTTTCTTT
NA | NA | TRBJ1-5 | TRBV6-5 | CASSQGLGFNQPQHF | TGTGCCAGCAGTCAAGGGTTGGGTTTCAATCAGCCCCAGCATTTT
NA | TRBD2 | TRBJ2-7 | TRBV29-1 | CSAGPAGDEQYF | TGCAGCGCCGGACCGGCGGGGGACGAGCAGTACTTC
NA | TRBD2 | TRBJ2-3 | TRBV28 | CASSLGLAGVADTQYF | TGTGCCAGCAGTTTAGGACTAGCGGGAGTGGCAGATACGCAGTATTTT
NA | TRBD1 | TRBJ1-1 | TRBV4-1 | CASSQAHRGRTEAFF | TGCGCCAGCAGCCAGGCCCACAGGGGGCGAACTGAAGCTTTCTTT
few | NA | TRBJ2-5 | TRBV5-6 | CASSLDWETQYF | TGTGCCAGCAGCTTGGATTGGGAGACCCAGTACTTC
NA | NA | TRBJ2-4 | TRBV2 | CASSEAASGGAKNIQYF | TGTGCCAGCAGTGAAGCGGCTTCTGGAGGGGCCAAAAACATTCAGTACTTC
few | TRBD2 | TRBJ2-7 | TRBV6-2/TRBV6-3 | CASSYRTSANPYEQYF | TGTGCCAGCAGTTATCGGACTAGCGCGAACCCGTACGAGCAGTACTTC